What follows are 19 T cell receptor beta chains derived from one specimen sequenced in a study of control samples from healthy donors and cancer patients. Repertoires were generated with immunoSEQ multiplex PCR, while TCRdb's copy carries only in-frame clones and drops some. Among roughly 170,000 clones, 93% were seen once, and the ten largest hold roughly 4.3%. The material sequenced was blood. These receptors were collected from a woman aged 55-75 years in good health.

This clone has only one observation. The rearrangement joins TRBV25-1 to TRBJ1-2; possibly TRBD1 for D (5 bases). V lost 0 bases to trimming and J lost 3 bases, with 17 bases between them. The germline V gene has CDR1 MGHDK and CDR2 SYGVNS. There are 17 residues in the CDR3. CDR3 sequence reads: CASSEYSGPDRDYGYTF. CDR3 coding DNA: TGTGCCAGCAGTGAATATTCGGGACCGGACCGAGACTATGGCTACACCTTC.

This clone appeared once. CDR3 sequence: CASSGGGRRLSEAFF. The DNA of the CDR3 is TGTGCCAGCAGCGGAGGTGGAAGGAGGCTGAGTGAAGCTTTCTTT. The rearrangement joins TRBV7-2 to TRBJ1-1; D is unresolved. The germline V gene encodes CDR1 SGHTA and CDR2 FQGNSA. The CDR3 has 15 residues. The ends were cut back, 5 bases at V and 7 bases at J, with 20 bases in the middle.

This clone has a single count. V usage is TRBV6-5 and J usage is TRBJ1-2, with D perhaps matching TRBD1 (5 bases). Germline V lookup: CDR1 MNHEY, CDR2 SVGAGI. Trimming left V 11 bases short and J 3 bases short, with 22 bases between. This CDR3 has 15 residues. As DNA, the CDR3 is TGTGCCGCCGCGGTCATGCTCGGGGGGGACTATGGCTACACCTTC. Encoded protein: CAAAVMLGGDYGYTF.

The rearrangement links TRBV19 to TRBJ2-1, with 11 bases aligning to TRBD2. CDR1 LNHDA and CDR2 SQIVND come from the germline V gene (reference sequence). The CDR3 totals 14 residues. J was trimmed by 5 bases and V by 7 bases; bases with no gene match: 4. The CDR3 is CASNSGGANNEQFF. For the CDR3, the DNA is TGTGCCAGTAATAGCGGGGGGGCCAACAATGAGCAGTTCTTC.

The CDR3 loop is CASSLGGGYNSPLHF. The CDR3 bases are TGTGCCAGCAGCCTGGGTGGTGGGTATAATTCACCCCTCCACTTT. This chain joins TRBV5-4 and TRBJ1-6; D gene unclear. V dropped 4 bases and J dropped 4 bases, with 12 bases sitting between them. Germline V lookup: CDR1 SGHNT, CDR2 YYREEE (reference sequence). This CDR3 has 15 amino acids. Full variable domain (outside the CDR3, taken from reference TRBV5-4 and TRBJ1-6): ETGVTQSPTHLIKTRGQQVTLRCSSQSGHNTVSWYQQALGQGPQFIFQYYREEENGRGNFPPRFSGLQFPNYSSELNVNALELDDSALYLCASSLGGGYNSPLHFGNGTRLTVT.

V is TRBV7-9 and J is TRBJ2-1; 10 bases are shared with TRBD1. The junction had 15 bases not matched to a gene; V was cut back by 8 bases and J by 8 bases. CDR1 is SEHNR, CDR2 FQNEAQ, per germline (reference sequence). The CDR3 loop spans 16 amino acids. This CDR3 reads CASRVLWTGGADEQFF. In DNA, the CDR3 is TGTGCCAGCCGTGTTTTGTGGACAGGGGGGGCCGATGAGCAGTTCTTC.

This chain uses TRBV2 with TRBJ1-1; tentatively, D is TRBD1 (5 bases). The CDR3 is 14 amino acids. V was trimmed by 7 bases and J by 1 base, leaving 13 bases between them. Per the germline V gene, CDR1 is SNHLY and CDR2 is FYNNEI. CDR3 coding DNA: TGTGCCAGCACCCGGACAAGTTCGAACACTGAAGCTTTCTTT. The encoded protein is CASTRTSSNTEAFF.

This rearrangement joins TRBV7-2 to TRBJ1-1; 7 nucleotides align to TRBD1. CDR1 and CDR2 (germline): SGHTA, FQGNSA. With 2 bases clipped from V and 4 bases from J, the junction kept 7 bases outside the gene matches. The CDR3 contains 15 residues. CDR3 DNA sequence: TGTGCCAGCAGCTTAAGCAGGGGGTCTGGCACTGAAGCTTTCTTT. As protein: CASSLSRGSGTEAFF.

V usage is TRBV5-1 and J usage is TRBJ2-7; D might be TRBD2 (6 bases). V was clipped by 0 bases and J by 5 bases, with 15 bases between them. The germline gives CDR1 SGHRS, CDR2 YFSETQ. The CDR3 contains 15 residues. The CDR3: CASSLAPRTTDEQYF. The CDR3 nucleotides are TGCGCCAGCAGCTTGGCCCCCCGGACTACGGACGAGCAGTACTTC.

The rearrangement joins TRBV12-3 or TRBV12-4 to TRBJ1-1; D gene uncertain. The CDR3 length is 13 residues. Trimming cost V 4 bases and J 6 bases, with 12 bases left between them. CDR3 sequence reads: CASSSGDGAEAFF. The CDR3 nucleotides read TGTGCCAGCAGTTCCGGCGACGGTGCTGAAGCTTTCTTT.

This clone occurred once. The rearrangement joins TRBV6-6 to TRBJ1-1; D is unclear. This CDR3 is built from 13 residues. V was clipped by 7 bases and J by 1 base, with 10 bases between them. CDR1 and CDR2 from the germline V gene are MNHNY and SVGAGI (reference sequence). The CDR3, as DNA: TGTGCCAGCAACGGGAGGGCGAACACTGAAGCTTTCTTT. It encodes CASNGRANTEAFF.

This chain links TRBV2 with TRBJ2-5; 9 bases line up with TRBD2. V lost 3 bases to trimming and J lost 5 bases; unmatched junction nucleotides: 13. CDR3 size: 17 residues. In germline, CDR1 is SNHLY, CDR2 FYNNEI. Written as DNA, the CDR3 is TGTGCCAGCAGTGATTTGCGGCTAGCGGGGACTCAGGAGACCCAGTACTTC. Its protein product is CASSDLRLAGTQETQYF.

The rearrangement uses TRBV5-1 and TRBJ1-3, with D uncertain. The germline CDR1 and CDR2 sequences are SGHRS and YFSETQ. Trimming shortened V by 0 bases and J by 2 bases, and 6 bases separated the two germline ends. CDR3 length: 14 residues. The CDR3, as DNA: TGCGCCAGCAGCTTGGAGGCTACTGGAAACACCATATATTTT. Translating it yields CASSLEATGNTIYF.

The rearrangement links TRBV6-5 to TRBJ1-2; 8 bases are shared with TRBD1. V gave up 6 bases and J gave up 8 bases; unmatched junction bases: 11. This CDR3 spans 14 amino acids. Germline CDR1 and CDR2: MNHEY and SVGAGI. The CDR3 spells CASRYGTGGEGYTF. The CDR3 DNA sequence: TGTGCCAGCAGATACGGGACAGGAGGTGAGGGCTACACCTTC.

CDR3 sequence reads: CASTGRSTDTQYF. In DNA, the CDR3 is TGTGCCAGTACTGGAAGGAGCACAGATACGCAGTATTTT. This rearrangement joins TRBV19 to TRBJ2-3; D is undetermined. Trimming removed 7 bases at V and 0 bases at J, with 8 bases between. This CDR3 contains 13 residues. Germline V gene data show CDR1 as LNHDA and CDR2 as SQIVND (reference sequence).

CDR3 nucleotide sequence: TGTGCCAGCAGTTCGGGATTCTCTGGAAACACCATATATTTT. It codes for CASSSGFSGNTIYF. The chain uses TRBV6-2 or TRBV6-3 and TRBJ1-3; no definite D call. V gave up 4 bases and J gave up 0 bases, with 7 bases separating them. There are 14 residues in the CDR3. Germline-derived CDR1 and CDR2 are MNHEY and SVGEGT.

The sample holds one count of this clone. The CDR3 sequence is CASSSGQNYGYTF. The CDR3 DNA reads as TGTGCCAGCAGCTCTGGACAAAACTATGGCTACACCTTC. This sequence joins TRBV7-2 and TRBJ1-2, with a possible D match to TRBD1 (5 bases). This CDR3 comprises 13 residues. Trimming left V 4 bases short and J 2 bases short, with 8 bases between. In germline, CDR1 is SGHTA, CDR2 FQGNSA.

The rearrangement uses TRBV11-2 and TRBJ1-1, with 7 nucleotides matching TRBD1. The CDR3 spans 15 residues. Germline V CDR1 and CDR2: SGHAT, FQNNGV. V dropped 2 bases and J dropped 4; count of bases not matched to a gene: 7. CDR3 in DNA: TGTGCCAGCAGCTTAATCGGCAGGGGGGGCACTGAAGCTTTCTTT. This encodes CASSLIGRGGTEAFF.

Here the CDR3 DNA reads TGTGCCATCAGTGCGTCCACTAGCGGCCCCTACGAGCAGTACTTC. It yields the protein CAISASTSGPYEQYF. The genes are TRBV10-3 and TRBJ2-7; 8 positions match TRBD2. The CDR3 has 15 residues. Germline V gene lookup returns CDR1 ENHRY and CDR2 SYGVKD. Trimming took 4 bases from V and 2 from J; bases not matched to a gene: 7.